A selection of T cell receptor beta chains follows, all from one sample in a study of blood T cells in healthy people across ages. MiXCR, run by TCRdb on the 5' RACE reads, gives a single entry per CDR3 protein. The sample has about 670,000 distinct CDR3 sequences, about 43% seen once. The sample was blood. Receptor source: a man older than 75 in good health. Both conserved end residues are part of each CDR3. A D gene is named only where the DNA matches it firmly. A row's size may be missing; if present it is once, few, many or a size class.

CDR3 protein,CDR3 DNA,D gene,V gene,J gene,clone size
CASSQERGSSYEQYF,TGTGCCAGCAGCCAAGAGCGGGGAAGCTCCTACGAGCAGTACTTC,NA,TRBV14,TRBJ2-7,few
CASSGTEQPAGSYGYTF,TGTGCCAGCAGCGGGACAGAGCAACCGGCGGGTTCCTATGGCTACACCTTC,TRBD1,TRBV2,TRBJ1-2,few
CASSWDFGTDTKYF,TGTGCCAGCAGCTGGGACTTTGGCACAGATACGAAGTATTTT,NA,TRBV7-2,TRBJ2-3,NA
CASSLTGMWDEAFF,TGTGCCAGCAGCTTGACAGGCATGTGGGATGAAGCTTTCTTT,NA,TRBV7-2,TRBJ1-1,NA
CASAYYSPSTDTQYF,TGTGCCAGCGCCTACTACAGCCCTAGCACAGATACGCAGTATTTT,NA,TRBV6-2/TRBV6-3,TRBJ2-3,NA
CASSQDNEEGRAYIYEQYF,TGCGCCAGCAGCCAAGATAATGAGGAAGGAAGGGCTTATATCTACGAGCAGTACTTC,NA,TRBV4-1,TRBJ2-7,NA
CACSERQPPYEQYF,TGTGCCTGCAGTGAACGGCAGCCGCCCTACGAGCAGTACTTC,NA,TRBV2,TRBJ2-7,NA
CSVSTGGSYEQYF,TGCAGCGTAAGCACAGGGGGGTCCTACGAGCAGTACTTC,TRBD1,TRBV29-1,TRBJ2-7,NA
CASEGRAREKLFF,TGTGCCAGCGAGGGCAGGGCCAGGGAAAAACTGTTTTTT,NA,TRBV2,TRBJ1-4,NA
CASSVDVGGKTGELFF,TGTGCCAGCAGCGTAGATGTGGGGGGAAAAACCGGGGAGCTGTTTTTT,NA,TRBV9,TRBJ2-2,NA
CASSQTPQINEQFF,TGCGCCAGCAGCCAGACACCACAGATCAATGAGCAGTTCTTC,NA,TRBV5-1,TRBJ2-1,NA
CASSARILTGAGANVLTF,TGCGCCAGCAGCGCCAGAATCCTAACAGGGGCCGGGGCCAACGTCCTGACTTTC,TRBD1,TRBV4-3,TRBJ2-6,few
CASSLRVGHQETQYF,TGTGCCAGCAGCCTTAGGGTGGGGCACCAAGAGACCCAGTACTTC,NA,TRBV3-1,TRBJ2-5,NA
CASSLAWGAATNEKLFF,TGTGCCAGCAGCTTAGCTTGGGGGGCCGCAACTAATGAAAAACTGTTTTTT,NA,TRBV11-2,TRBJ1-4,NA
CASSRYTGDYGYTF,TGTGCCAGCAGCCGATACACAGGCGACTATGGCTACACCTTC,NA,TRBV3-1,TRBJ1-2,NA